The 30 T cell receptor beta chains listed next were all sequenced from one sample in a study of immune evolution from preneoplasia to lung adenocarcinoma. Libraries were prepared by immunoSEQ multiplex PCR; TCRdb keeps only in-frame clonotypes and omits some of them. The data show about 7,500 clones, with about 80% seen just once and 2.5% to 3.5% held by the top ten. Input material: FFPE invasive lung adenocarcinoma tissue. These receptors originate from a person aged 35-55 years with lung adenocarcinoma.

The chain couples TRBV30 to TRBJ1-2; D not certain. Trimming left V 5 bases short and J 6 bases short, with 16 bases between. The CDR3 length is 13 residues. CDR1 is GTSNPN, CDR2 SVGIG, per germline (reference sequence). The CDR3 loop reads CAWFRRLDHGYTF. CDR3 bases: TGTGCCTGGTTTCGGAGATTGGACCATGGCTACACCTTC.

The gene calls are TRBV5-1 and TRBJ1-6; D not certain. Trimming shortened V by 0 bases and J by 8 bases, and 9 bases separated the two germline ends. CDR3 size: 14 residues. Germline CDR1 reads SGHRS; CDR2 reads YFSETQ. The chain's CDR3 is CASSLGQIDSPLHF. CDR3 nucleotide sequence: TGCGCCAGCAGCTTGGGACAAATTGATTCACCCCTCCACTTT.

The V call is TRBV5-1, the J call TRBJ1-1; D perhaps matches TRBD1 (6 bases). The CDR3 covers 16 residues. Trimming stripped 4 bases from V and 1 base from J, with 17 bases between. Germline V gene data show CDR1 as SGHRS and CDR2 as YFSETQ. The CDR3 DNA sequence: TGCGCCAGCAGCGCCAGGGACATGATGACGAACACTGAAGCTTTCTTT. It specifies CASSARDMMTNTEAFF.

The rearrangement links TRBV19 to TRBJ2-3, with 10 bases fitting TRBD2. Germline CDR1 and CDR2: LNHDA and SQIVND (reference sequence). The CDR3 runs to 18 residues. V lost 5 bases to trimming and J lost 0 bases; unmatched junction nucleotides: 11. DNA of the CDR3: TGTGCCAGTAGTGGGGCACTAGCGGGGACCCCTAGCACAGATACGCAGTATTTT. It codes for CASSGALAGTPSTDTQYF.

The chain employs TRBV5-1 and TRBJ2-6, with D perhaps TRBD1 (6 bases). The CDR3 is 16 residues long. CDR1 is SGHRS and CDR2 is YFSETQ in the germline V gene. The germline V and J ends were trimmed by 2 bases and 2 bases, with 11 bases remaining between them. The CDR3 reads CASSFYGGAGANVLTF. In DNA form, the CDR3 reads TGCGCCAGCAGCTTCTATGGGGGCGCTGGGGCCAACGTCCTGACTTTC. The full variable domain, with the rest looked up from reference TRBV5-1 and TRBJ2-6, is KAGVTQTPRYLIKTRGQQVTLSCSPISGHRSVSWYQQTPGQGLQFLFEYFSETQRNKGNFPGRFSGRQFSNSRSEMNVSTLELGDSALYLCASSFYGGAGANVLTFGAGSRLTVL.

The genes are TRBV28 and TRBJ1-4, with 7 bases lining up with TRBD1. The CDR3 is 14 residues long. The junction had 13 bases not matched to a gene; V was cut back by 6 bases and J by 12 bases. In germline, CDR1 is MDHEN, CDR2 SYDVKM. CDR3 protein: CASRTQGSRRELFF. The CDR3 region has the DNA TGTGCCAGCAGGACACAGGGGTCTAGGAGGGAACTGTTTTTT.

This clone has just a few counts. The gene calls are TRBV30 and TRBJ1-1, with 8 bases that match TRBD1. The CDR3 runs to 15 residues. From germline, CDR1 is GTSNPN and CDR2 SVGIG (reference sequence). Unmatched junction bases numbered 6, after V lost 3 bases and J lost 0 bases. The CDR3 here is CAWRTGATMNTEAFF. CDR3 DNA: TGTGCCTGGAGGACAGGGGCGACCATGAACACTGAAGCTTTCTTT.

The rearrangement uses TRBV7-9 and TRBJ2-1, with a possible D match to TRBD1 (5 bases). This CDR3 contains 14 residues. V was cut by 3 bases and J by 6 bases, with 12 bases left in between. Germline lookup yields CDR1 SEHNR and CDR2 FQNEAQ (reference sequence). In nucleotides, the CDR3 is TGTGCCAGCAGCTTCCCCTGGACAACCAATGAGCAGTTCTTC. Translated, it gives CASSFPWTTNEQFF.

As regards this clone: The same CDR3 arises from other DNA sequences in this sample as well. The V and J genes are TRBV9 and TRBJ2-7; no firm D call. The germline V gene has CDR1 SGDLS and CDR2 YYNGEE. V was trimmed by 0 bases and J by 2 bases, leaving 9 bases between them. This CDR3 is built from 14 residues. The DNA for the CDR3 is TGTGCCAGCAGCGTAGGCGGCGTACCCTACGAGCAGTACTTC. Its protein product is CASSVGGVPYEQYF. Combining the CDR3 with reference TRBV9 and TRBJ2-7 gives the whole variable domain DSGVTQTPKHLITATGQRVTLRCSPRSGDLSVYWYQQSLDQGLQFLIQYYNGEERAKGNILERFSAQQFPDLHSELNLSSLELGDSALYFCASSVGGVPYEQYFGPGTRLTVT.

The J gene is TRBJ2-1, the V gene TRBV4-1; possibly TRBD1 or TRBD2 for D (6 bases each). CDR1 and CDR2 from the germline V gene are MGHRA and YSYEKL. Trimming pared 0 bases from V and 1 base from J, leaving 13 bases between. This CDR3 has 17 residues. The CDR3 loop reads CASSQDPRGHSYNEQFF. In DNA form, the CDR3 reads TGCGCCAGCAGCCAAGATCCACGGGGGCATTCCTACAATGAGCAGTTCTTC.

The J gene is TRBJ1-2, the V gene TRBV7-2, with D uncertain. Deletions cut 5 bases from V and 0 bases from J, with 13 bases between. Germline CDR1 reads SGHTA; CDR2 reads FQGNSA. The CDR3 spans 15 residues. CDR3 region: CASSPTLRSNYGYTF. In DNA form, the CDR3 reads TGTGCCAGCAGCCCCACTCTCAGATCTAACTATGGCTACACCTTC.

The genes are TRBV19 and TRBJ2-7, with 12 bases fitting TRBD2. Trimming removed 1 base from V and 4 bases from J; junction bases left unmatched: 5. CDR3 size: 16 residues. Per the germline V gene, CDR1 is LNHDA and CDR2 is SQIVND (reference sequence). In DNA, the CDR3 is TGTGCCAGTAGTATAGGACTAGCGGGAGTTCCTTACGAGCAGTACTTC. The encoded protein is CASSIGLAGVPYEQYF.

This clone was observed a few times. This chain connects TRBV11-2 to TRBJ2-7; TRBD1 matches at 9 bases. This CDR3 has 14 residues. Per the germline V gene, CDR1 is SGHAT and CDR2 is FQNNGV. Trimming cost V 10 bases and J 2 bases; bases outside gene matches: 9. CDR3 residues: CATKRDRAPYEQYF. Here the CDR3 DNA reads TGTGCCACCAAACGGGACAGGGCCCCCTACGAGCAGTACTTC. Complete variable domain (other parts from reference TRBV11-2 and TRBJ2-7): EAGVAQSPRYKIIEKRQSVAFWCNPISGHATLYWYQQILGQGPKLLIQFQNNGVVDDSQLPKDRFSAERLKGVDSTLKIQPAKLEDSAVYLCATKRDRAPYEQYFGPGTRLTVT.

V and J are TRBV6-6 and TRBJ2-3; 11 bases match TRBD2. In germline, CDR1 is MNHNY, CDR2 SVGAGI (reference sequence). The CDR3 is 16 residues long. Trimming took 2 bases from V and 4 from J; bases not matched to a gene: 5. The CDR3 DNA reads as TGTGCCAGCAGTTACGGGCTAGCGGGAGGCTCAGATACGCAGTATTTT. Translation: CASSYGLAGGSDTQYF.

CDR3 sequence: CASSESDRSPLHF. The DNA of the CDR3 is TGCGCCAGCAGTGAGTCGGACAGATCACCCCTCCACTTT. The genes are TRBV10-1 and TRBJ1-6; possibly TRBD1 for D (6 bases). V lost 0 bases and J lost 10, with 7 bases in between. The CDR3 has 13 amino acids. Germline lookup yields CDR1 WNHNN and CDR2 SYGVQD (reference sequence).

V usage is TRBV13 and J usage is TRBJ2-7, with D uncertain. CDR1 is PRHDT, CDR2 FYEKMQ, per germline (reference sequence). This CDR3 is built from 13 residues. V lost 5 bases and J lost 2, with 10 bases in between. The CDR3 region has the DNA TGTGCCAGCAGCGTCGACCCCACCTACGAGCAGTACTTC. It is translated as CASSVDPTYEQYF.

A few counts support this clone. V gene TRBV5-1 combines with J gene TRBJ1-1, with 9 bases lining up with TRBD1. V lost 4 bases, J lost 6 bases, and 4 bases stayed unmatched. CDR1 SGHRS and CDR2 YFSETQ come from the germline V gene. There are 13 residues in the CDR3. CDR3 in DNA: TGCGCCAGCAGCCTGGGACAGGGTCCTGAAGCTTTCTTT. Amino acids: CASSLGQGPEAFF.

This rearrangement joins TRBV5-4 to TRBJ1-2; D uncertain. V was clipped by 2 bases and J by 3 bases, with 5 bases between them. CDR3 length equals 12 residues. Germline CDR1 is SGHNT and CDR2 is YYREEE (reference sequence). The CDR3 sequence is CASSLAYYGYTF. For the CDR3, the DNA is TGTGCCAGCAGCTTAGCTTACTATGGCTACACCTTC.

This rearrangement joins TRBV7-2 to TRBJ2-3; no clear D gene. V was trimmed by 9 bases and J by 0 bases, leaving 16 bases between them. Per the germline V gene, CDR1 is SGHTA and CDR2 is FQGNSA. This CDR3 spans 15 amino acids. The CDR3 here is CASQLAPTSTDTQYF. In nucleotides, the CDR3 is TGTGCCAGTCAGCTTGCACCGACTAGCACAGATACGCAGTATTTT. The full variable domain, in which reference TRBV7-2 and TRBJ2-3 provide the parts outside the CDR3, is GAGVSQSPSNKVTEKGKDVELRCDPISGHTALYWYRQSLGQGLEFLIYFQGNSAPDKSGLPSDRFSAERTGGSVSTLTIQRTQQEDSAVYLCASQLAPTSTDTQYFGPGTRLTVL.

The rearrangement uses TRBV18 and TRBJ2-1, with D possibly TRBD1 on 6 matching bases. V was pared by 3 bases and J by 4 bases, with 13 bases between. Germline CDR1 is KGHSH and CDR2 is LQKENI. The CDR3 covers 15 residues. The CDR3 region has the DNA TGTGCCAGCTCACCGGTACAGGGTAATTACAATGAGCAGTTCTTC. Translated, it gives CASSPVQGNYNEQFF.

The rearrangement uses TRBV29-1 and TRBJ1-4; 7 positions match TRBD1. J gave up 8 bases and V 7 bases, and 10 bases lay outside the gene matches. Germline loops: CDR1 SQVTM, CDR2 ANQGSEA. This CDR3 region has 13 residues. CDR3 sequence: CSGREGAGEKLFF. CDR3 nucleotides: TGCAGCGGCCGGGAGGGGGCCGGGGAAAAACTGTTTTTT.

The chain carries TRBV6-5 and TRBJ1-2, with TRBD1 matching 9 bases. V shed 7 bases and J 7 bases; nucleotides not matched to a gene: 7. CDR1 and CDR2 (germline): MNHEY, SVGAGI. The CDR3 spans 13 residues. CDR3 loop: CASKPRDRVGYTF. CDR3 bases: TGTGCCAGCAAACCTCGGGACAGGGTTGGCTACACCTTC.

This chain joins TRBV6-5 and TRBJ2-3, with 10 bases lining up with TRBD2. Germline loops: CDR1 MNHEY, CDR2 SVGAGI. The CDR3 spans 15 residues. The V segment lost 6 bases and the J segment 7 bases; nucleotides outside the gene matches: 10. Here the CDR3 DNA reads TGTGCCAGCAGGCCAACTAGCGGGGCGGGTCATACGCAGTATTTT. This sequence encodes CASRPTSGAGHTQYF.

The CDR3 bases are TGTGCCAGCACCGTGACTGGGGCTAATGAAAAACTGTTTTTT. Translating gives CASTVTGANEKLFF. The V gene is TRBV2, the J gene TRBJ1-4; D gene ambiguous. CDR1 is SNHLY, CDR2 FYNNEI, per germline. V was pared by 7 bases and J by 3 bases, with 12 bases between. This CDR3 spans 14 amino acids.

This chain connects TRBV11-2 to TRBJ1-1; D gene ambiguous. CDR3 size: 13 residues. Germline V lookup: CDR1 SGHAT, CDR2 FQNNGV. V was shortened by 3 bases and J by 4 bases, with 9 bases between the two germline ends. The CDR3 DNA reads TGTGCCAGCAGCTTTAAGGGAAGCACTGAAGCTTTCTTT. Residues: CASSFKGSTEAFF.

V gene TRBV29-1 combines with J gene TRBJ1-1; D gene ambiguous. Germline assignment: CDR1 SQVTM and CDR2 ANQGSEA. The CDR3 contains 12 residues. V was shortened by 4 bases and J by 2 bases, with 8 bases between the two germline ends. As DNA, the CDR3 is TGCAGCGTTGTCCAGCCTAACACTGAAGCTTTCTTT. As protein: CSVVQPNTEAFF.

The CDR3 coding sequence is TGTGCCAGCAGTCCTAGCGGGAGCACAGATACGCAGTATTTT. Translation: CASSPSGSTDTQYF. The V call is TRBV6-4, the J call TRBJ2-3, with 8 bases lining up with TRBD2. CDR3 size: 14 residues. Trimming removed 5 bases from V and 0 bases from J; junction bases left unmatched: 1. Germline V gene data show CDR1 as MRHNA and CDR2 as SNTAGT.

This clone appeared once. The chain links TRBV5-1 to TRBJ1-1; the D is unclear. The germline gives CDR1 SGHRS, CDR2 YFSETQ. The CDR3 runs to 13 residues. Trimming pared 7 bases from V and 2 bases from J, leaving 12 bases between. Here the CDR3 reads CASSPGVNTEAFF. CDR3 bases: TGCGCCAGCTCTCCCGGGGTAAACACTGAAGCTTTCTTT. The whole variable domain, remainder taken from reference TRBV5-1 and TRBJ1-1, is KAGVTQTPRYLIKTRGQQVTLSCSPISGHRSVSWYQQTPGQGLQFLFEYFSETQRNKGNFPGRFSGRQFSNSRSEMNVSTLELGDSALYLCASSPGVNTEAFFGQGTRLTVV.

The chain employs TRBV14 and TRBJ2-2; the D call may be TRBD1 or TRBD2 (5 bases each). V lost 1 base and J 7 bases, leaving 7 bases between the germline ends. The CDR3 length is 13 residues. Per germline, CDR1 SGHDN and CDR2 FVKESK. CDR3 sequence (DNA): TGTGCCAGCAGCCAAGGGGGGTACGGGGAGCTGTTTTTT. Its translation: CASSQGGYGELFF.

The table lists this clone with a count of one. The J gene is TRBJ1-2, the V gene TRBV27, with 7 bases identical to TRBD1. The CDR3 is 14 amino acids. The V and J ends lost 7 bases and 4 bases, in that order; junction bases with no gene match: 9. The germline V gene has CDR1 MNHEY and CDR2 SMNVEV (reference sequence). CDR3 residues: CASNPTRDSYGYTF. Here the CDR3 DNA reads TGTGCCAGCAATCCTACCAGGGACAGCTATGGCTACACCTTC.